This T cell receptor beta chain was captured in a study of cytomegalovirus exposure and HLA in healthy donors. General observations from the study: V- and J-gene trimming of TCR beta was linked (in a later analysis) to a missense DCLRE1C variant. Among TCR sequences, most were rare, though some public TCRs appeared in many donors. The classifier, whose performance was assessed in both the original and validation cohorts, reportedly diagnosed cytomegalovirus status with high specificity and sensitivity. There were a few CMV-associated chains whose specificity for CMV antigens was confirmed in vitro.

PCR primers comprised 60 Vbeta and 13 Jbeta primers. This table comes from immunoSEQ multiplex PCR, and its TCRdb copy is limited to in-frame clones, with some not included. This table holds 200,000 to 250,000 clones, around 80% found once. Trimming cost V 5 bases and J 5 bases, with 20 bases left between them. Germline CDR1 reads SGHTS; CDR2 reads YDEGEE. The CDR3 extends over 16 amino acids. This clone has more than one count but fewer than ten. Its antigen is not known. V and J are TRBV5-8 and TRBJ2-1, with D uncertain. Sequencing used PBMCs. The receptor's source is a male donor in good health and CMV-seronegative. DNA of the CDR3: TGTGCCAGCAGAACCCCCCGACTTATAGATCACAATGAGCAGTTCTTC. It codes for CASRTPRLIDHNEQFF.